The 10 T cell receptor beta chains below come from one sample, sequenced in a study of cytomegalovirus exposure and HLA in healthy donors. The PCR employed 60 Vbeta primers together with 13 Jbeta primers. The table came from immunoSEQ multiplex PCR; TCRdb's copy has only in-frame clones and leaves some out. This sample's table reports under 200,000 clones. The sequenced sample was PBMCs. Receptor source: a man aged 30 to 39 in good health and CMV-seronegative.

The rearrangement links TRBV4-2 to TRBJ1-6; TRBD1 matches at 10 bases. Germline values: CDR1 LGHNA, CDR2 YNFKEQ. V dropped 0 bases and J dropped 7; count of bases not matched to a gene: 9. The CDR3 extends over 18 amino acids. CDR3 DNA: TGTGCCAGCAGCCAAGACGCGACTGGACAGGGGGGGAATTCACCCCTCCACTTT. Its protein product is CASSQDATGQGGNSPLHF.

CDR3 residues: CASGLTPGLGYNEQFF. CDR3 DNA: TGTGCCAGCGGATTAACTCCGGGACTAGGGTACAATGAGCAGTTCTTC. This rearrangement joins TRBV7-2 to TRBJ2-1, with TRBD2 matching 8 bases. CDR1 and CDR2 (germline): SGHTA, FQGNSA. The J segment lost 4 bases and the V segment lost 8 bases, leaving 13 bases of the junction unmatched. This CDR3 has 16 amino acids.

The chain joins TRBV10-2 to TRBJ2-7, with 9 positions matching TRBD2. Germline CDR1 is WSHSY and CDR2 is SAAADI. The CDR3 loop spans 13 amino acids. The ends lost 8 bases at V and 7 bases at J; junction bases unmatched: 9. The CDR3 DNA sequence: TGCGCCAGCCTGGCTAGCGGGATGGAAGAGCAGTACTTC. It encodes CASLASGMEEQYF.

This chain links TRBV6-6 with TRBJ2-7; TRBD2 aligns across 14 bases. The CDR3 extends over 16 amino acids. The germline CDR1 and CDR2 sequences are MNHNY and SVGAGI (reference sequence). V was clipped by 2 bases and J by 4 bases; unmatched bases: 4. CDR3 region: CASSYTGTSGRYEQYF. CDR3 nucleotides: TGTGCCAGCAGTTACACCGGGACTAGCGGGAGATACGAGCAGTACTTC.

The V and J genes are TRBV19 and TRBJ2-7; no clear D gene. The germline V gene has CDR1 LNHDA and CDR2 SQIVND (reference sequence). This CDR3 is built from 13 residues. Trimming left V 4 bases short and J 6 bases short, with 13 bases between. Written as DNA, the CDR3 is TGTGCCAGTAGTAGAGTCGAGACTTCCGAGCAGTACTTC. Translated: CASSRVETSEQYF.

This rearrangement joins TRBV5-4 to TRBJ2-7, with 7 bases identical to TRBD1. V was pared by 0 bases and J by 6 bases, with 9 bases of the junction left unmatched. The CDR3 runs 15 residues. From germline, CDR1 is SGHNT and CDR2 YYREEE (reference sequence). The CDR3 spells CASSLDGTAFAEQYF. CDR3 sequence (DNA): TGTGCCAGCAGCTTGGATGGGACAGCGTTTGCCGAGCAGTACTTC.

The CDR3 nucleotides are TGCGCCAGCAGCCAAGATTGGGCAGGCTCCTATGGCTACACCTTC. It yields the protein CASSQDWAGSYGYTF. J is TRBJ1-2 and V is TRBV4-1; D is undetermined. CDR1 is MGHRA and CDR2 is YSYEKL in the germline V gene. The germline V and J ends were trimmed by 0 bases and 4 bases, with 12 bases remaining between them. The CDR3 contains 15 residues.

The chain recombines TRBV20-1 with TRBJ1-2; D not resolved. V was shortened by 4 bases and J by 5 bases, with 8 bases between the two germline ends. CDR1 and CDR2 from the germline V gene are DFQATT and SNEGSKA (reference sequence). CDR3 length equals 11 residues. The CDR3 loop is CSATQTYGYTF. The CDR3, as DNA: TGCAGTGCTACGCAGACTTATGGCTACACCTTC.

This chain uses TRBV6-4 with TRBJ2-3, with TRBD2 matching 9 bases. The CDR3 runs 15 residues. The V and J ends lost 0 bases and 5 bases, in that order; junction bases with no gene match: 3. Germline values: CDR1 MRHNA, CDR2 SNTAGT. The CDR3 loop reads CASSDSASGVDTQYF. The CDR3 DNA reads TGTGCCAGCAGTGACTCGGCTAGCGGGGTAGATACGCAGTATTTT.

About this clone itself: The DNA is left out, because the CDR3 cannot be placed on it with certainty; the CDR3 is given as TCRdb lists it. The genes are TRBV4-2 and TRBJ2-2; TRBD1, the table's D call, lacks a check against the DNA. CDR1 is LGHNA, CDR2 YNFKEQ, per germline. The CDR3 region is 17 residues in length, termini included. The CDR3 here is CASSTSGQGKNTGELFF.